The source of this TCR beta chain is a study of shared T cell receptors in the human thymus. Produced via immunoSEQ multiplex PCR; TCRdb's table is partial and in-frame only. The repertoire has 450,000 to 650,000 clones, around 78% of them found once; the top ten carry approximately 0.013%. The CDR3 loop spans 17 amino acids. V was pared by 0 bases and J by 1 base, with 15 bases between. The table lists this clone with a count of one. These data also formed part of another study, on human thymus T cells.

The TCR sequence derives from a boy less than two years old with a congenital heart defect. The J gene is TRBJ2-5, the V gene TRBV23-1, with a tentative D call TRBD1 (6 bases). TRBV23-1 counts as an open reading frame of uncertain function. The material sequenced was thymocytes. The chain's CDR3 is CASSQSWVRTVQETQYF. For the CDR3, the DNA is TGCGCCAGCAGTCAATCTTGGGTAAGGACAGTCCAAGAGACCCAGTACTTC.